This paragraph reports one T cell receptor beta chain. The antigen remains undetermined. All patients experienced relapse after autologous stem cell transplantation, and brentuximab vedotin exposure was variable. When best responses were assessed, they were complete response, partial response or progressive disease. Using immunoSEQ multiplex PCR, the repertoire was profiled, and TCRdb retains in-frame clones only, with some absent. The table has roughly 32,000 clones, roughly 80% seen once. This record comes from a study of PD-1 blockade in classical Hodgkin lymphoma. Findings and caveats of the study: Patients starting nivolumab under 1 year after ASCT were excluded. A reduction in baseline TCR diversity was reportedly seen in newly diagnosed patients relative to healthy donors. Complete responders matched newly diagnosed patients in baseline diversity.

Germline loops: CDR1 SNHLY, CDR2 FYNNEI. This CDR3 region has 14 residues. Deletions cut 4 bases from V and 3 bases from J, with 12 bases between. This sequence originates from a human donor with classical Hodgkin lymphoma. Sequences were derived from peripheral blood mononuclear cells (PBMCs), sampled at baseline. The chain couples TRBV2 to TRBJ1-1, with unresolved D. CDR3 in DNA: TGTGCCAGCAGTGTGGTCGGCCGGGACACTGAAGCTTTCTTT. It yields the protein CASSVVGRDTEAFF.